The 10 T cell receptor beta chains presented below share a single source sample, sequenced in a study of T cell repertoires in urothelial bladder cancer (dated by TCRdb to between 2018 and 2020). Libraries came from the immunoSEQ multiplex PCR assay. The source is immuneACCESS, and TCRdb retained only in-frame sequences with V and J called. Part of the clones is not carried over; for the studies checked, unresolved V genes explain less than half of this, and the remainder is unexplained. Counted in this sample were 9,000 to 13,000 clones; about two thirds of them appeared once. Approximately 7% of the sample lies in the top ten. Specimen: tumor-infiltrating cells from bladder cancer. All receptors come from a human donor with a benign inflammatory bladder lesion.

There are a few counts of this clone. The rearrangement joins TRBV7-9 to TRBJ1-6; D is possibly TRBD1 (6 bases). V lost 4 bases to trimming and J lost 4 bases, with 14 bases between them. The CDR3 length is 16 residues. Germline lookup yields CDR1 SEHNR and CDR2 FQNEAQ (reference sequence). As DNA, the CDR3 is TGTGCCAGCAGCTCGCGCAGGGGTAGATATAATTCACCCCTCCACTTT. Its translation: CASSSRRGRYNSPLHF.

This rearrangement joins TRBV18 to TRBJ2-7; D is ambiguous. The CDR3 is 13 amino acids. Germline loops: CDR1 KGHSH, CDR2 LQKENI. The V end lost 1 base, the J end lost 6 bases, and 10 bases lay between the germline ends. For the CDR3, the DNA is TGTGCCAGCTCACCACAGGTGGGAACCGAGCAGTACTTC. It is translated as CASSPQVGTEQYF.

The chain combines TRBV14 with TRBJ1-6; 10 bases agree with TRBD1. This CDR3 is built from 19 residues. J was trimmed by 0 bases and V by 4 bases; bases with no gene match: 9. Germline-derived CDR1 and CDR2 are SGHDN and FVKESK. CDR3 coding DNA: TGTGCCAGCAGCCTGGGACAGGGGACTATCGGCTCCTATAATTCACCCCTCCACTTT. It codes for CASSLGQGTIGSYNSPLHF.

This clone came up a few times. This chain uses TRBV7-2 with TRBJ2-7; 7 bases match TRBD2. Germline CDR1 SGHTA, CDR2 FQGNSA. The V and J ends lost 7 bases and 3 bases, in that order; junction bases with no gene match: 9. The CDR3 consists of 14 residues. The CDR3 DNA is TGTGCCAGCACTACGGGGGGAATGCACTACGAGCAGTACTTC. Amino acid sequence: CASTTGGMHYEQYF.

A few counts support this clone. The gene calls are TRBV7-9 and TRBJ2-3; tentative D call: TRBD1 (7 bases). CDR3 length: 16 residues. In germline, CDR1 is SEHNR, CDR2 FQNEAQ (reference sequence). V was trimmed by 4 bases and J by 1 base, leaving 15 bases between them. This CDR3 reads CASSSGQTRGTDTQYF. The CDR3 DNA follows: TGTGCCAGCAGCTCGGGACAGACTAGGGGCACAGATACGCAGTATTTT.

This clone appeared a single time. This chain connects TRBV11-2 to TRBJ1-2, with no clear D. Between the trimmed V and J ends, which lost 5 bases and 8 bases, there was a span of 9 bases. CDR1 is SGHAT, CDR2 FQNNGV, per germline. This CDR3 is 11 amino acids long. CDR3 residues: CASSPWRGYTF. CDR3 in DNA: TGTGCCAGCAGCCCATGGAGGGGCTACACCTTC.

This clone was counted only a few times. In DNA form, the CDR3 reads TGTGCCAGCAGCCAAGATCGGAGGAGTGGGACACTCTTCTTC. Translated, it gives CASSQDRRSGTLFF. J is TRBJ2-1 and V is TRBV4-2; D possibly corresponds to TRBD1 (6 bases). The germline gives CDR1 LGHNA, CDR2 YNFKEQ. V was shortened by 0 bases and J by 16 bases, with 19 bases between the two germline ends. The CDR3 sequence is 14 residues long.

V is TRBV14 and J is TRBJ1-5, with D possibly TRBD1 on 6 matching bases. CDR3 size: 15 residues. Trimming shortened V by 7 bases and J by 6 bases, and 19 bases separated the two germline ends. Germline V gene sequence: CDR1 SGHDN, CDR2 FVKESK. The CDR3 region is CASTLNRGVSQPQHF. CDR3 nucleotides: TGTGCCAGCACTCTCAATAGGGGGGTAAGTCAGCCCCAGCATTTT. The whole variable domain, remainder taken from reference TRBV14 and TRBJ1-5, is EAGVTQFPSHSVIEKGQTVTLRCDPISGHDNLYWYRRVMGKEIKFLLHFVKESKQDESGMPNNRFLAERTGGTYSTLKVQPAELEDSGVYFCASTLNRGVSQPQHFGDGTRLSIL.

The chain employs TRBV12-5 and TRBJ2-1; 10 positions match TRBD2. Per germline, CDR1 LGHNT and CDR2 FRNRAP. Trimming took 1 base from V and 3 from J; bases not matched to a gene: 0. The CDR3 is made up of 15 amino acids. CDR3 sequence (DNA): TGTGCTAGTGGTTTGGGGACTAGCGGCTACAATGAGCAGTTCTTC. This codes for CASGLGTSGYNEQFF. The whole variable domain, filled in from reference TRBV12-5 and TRBJ2-1, reads DARVTQTPRHKVTEMGQEVTMRCQPILGHNTVFWYRQTMMQGLELLAYFRNRAPLDDSGMPKDRFSAEMPDATLATLKIQPSEPRDSAVYFCASGLGTSGYNEQFFGPGTRLTVL.

This clone was observed once. J is TRBJ2-7 and V is TRBV19; 7 bases align to TRBD2. J was trimmed by 3 bases and V by 4 bases; bases with no gene match: 3. The CDR3 runs to 13 residues. Germline CDR1 and CDR2: LNHDA and SQIVND (reference sequence). The CDR3 DNA sequence: TGTGCCAGTAGTAGCGGGAGCATCTACGAGCAGTACTTC. This encodes CASSSGSIYEQYF.